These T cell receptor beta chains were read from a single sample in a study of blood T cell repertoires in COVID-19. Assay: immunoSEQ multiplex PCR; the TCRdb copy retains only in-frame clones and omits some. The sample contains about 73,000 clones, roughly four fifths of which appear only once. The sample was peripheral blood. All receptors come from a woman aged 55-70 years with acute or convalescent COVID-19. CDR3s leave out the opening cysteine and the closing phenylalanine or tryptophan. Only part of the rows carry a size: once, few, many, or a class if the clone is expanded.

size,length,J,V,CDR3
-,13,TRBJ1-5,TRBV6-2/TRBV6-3,ASSYSSGGNQPQH
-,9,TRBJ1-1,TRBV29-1,SVVRDTEAF
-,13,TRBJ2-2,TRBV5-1,ASRPTSAQTGELF
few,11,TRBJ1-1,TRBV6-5,ATLRTGKTEAF
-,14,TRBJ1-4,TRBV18,ASSLLFEATNEKLF
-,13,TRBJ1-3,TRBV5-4,ASRQTGGTGNTIY
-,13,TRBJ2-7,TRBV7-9,ASSLGGQGTYEQY
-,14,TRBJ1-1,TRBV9,ASSVELRPMNTEAF
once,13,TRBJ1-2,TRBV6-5,ASRTDRGGRYGYT
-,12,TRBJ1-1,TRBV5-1,ASSPGDSNTEAF
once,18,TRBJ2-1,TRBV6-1,ASSEPAGGGFLVSYNEQF
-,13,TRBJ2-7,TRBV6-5,ASSYSGLAGVEQY
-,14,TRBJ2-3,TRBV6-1,ASSVVPGQSTDTQY
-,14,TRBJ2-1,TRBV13,ASSFETSVPYNEQF
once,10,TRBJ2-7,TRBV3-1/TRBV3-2,ASSQGLREQY
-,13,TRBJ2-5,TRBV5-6,ASSAQGARGETQY
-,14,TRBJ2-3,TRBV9,ASSAGTSGATDTQY
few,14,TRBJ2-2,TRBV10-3,AIRTETGGNTGELF
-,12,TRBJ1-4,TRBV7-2,ASSVDRGHEKLF
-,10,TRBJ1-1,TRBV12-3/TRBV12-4,ASQKGGREAF
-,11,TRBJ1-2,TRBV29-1,SVTGTGVAGYT
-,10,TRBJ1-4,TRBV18,ASSLNWEKLF
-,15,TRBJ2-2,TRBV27,ASSHYFESANTGELF
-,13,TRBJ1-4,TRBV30,AWSVGFLTNEKLF
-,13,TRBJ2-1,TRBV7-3,ASSPPGLTSGEQF
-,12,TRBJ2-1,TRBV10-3,AITKQGYYNEQF
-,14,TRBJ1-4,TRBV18,ASSPWQGGTNEKLF
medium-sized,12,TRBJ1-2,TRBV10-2,ASSEGQRRYGYT
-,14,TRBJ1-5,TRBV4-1,ASSQDFAGGNQPQH
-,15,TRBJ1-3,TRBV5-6,ASSFVSTGVERNTIY
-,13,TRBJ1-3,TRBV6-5,ASRNTGTGGNTIY
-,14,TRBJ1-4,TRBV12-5,ASGPQGKLTNEKLF
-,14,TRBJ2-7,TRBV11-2,ASSRSRLAEPYEQY
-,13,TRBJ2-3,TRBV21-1,ASSESGVKGDTQY
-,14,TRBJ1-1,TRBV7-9,ASRLGAGGSATEAF
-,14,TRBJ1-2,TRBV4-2,ASSQDFQATNYGYT
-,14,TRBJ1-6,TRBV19,ASRTVGSSNNSPLH
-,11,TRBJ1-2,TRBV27,ASSPNSDYGYT
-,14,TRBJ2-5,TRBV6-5,ASSFPTGGLEETQY
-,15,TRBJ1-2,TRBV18,ASSSLNRDRGYYGYT
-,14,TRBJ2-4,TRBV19,ASSVTGTVSLDIQY
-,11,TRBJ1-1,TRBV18,ASLEMRDTEAF
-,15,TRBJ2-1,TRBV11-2,ASSLVVSGSSYNEQF
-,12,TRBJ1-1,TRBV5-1,ASSKMDGRSEAF
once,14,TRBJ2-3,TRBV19,ASSIRLAGSTDTQY
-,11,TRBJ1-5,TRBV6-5,ASIKGAIQPQH